Listed below are T cell receptor beta chains from one sample, sequenced in a study of blood T cell repertoires in COVID-19. This table comes from immunoSEQ multiplex PCR, and its TCRdb copy is limited to in-frame clones, with some not included. This table holds roughly 190,000 clones, roughly 80% found once. The sequencing sample was made of peripheral blood. These receptors were obtained from a man in his sixties with acute or convalescent COVID-19. CDR3s leave out the opening cysteine and the closing phenylalanine or tryptophan. Expanded clones are given a class, and other clones once, few, many or no size at all.

V	size	J	CDR3
TRBV10-3	-	TRBJ2-2	AISGKMTGAVTGELF
TRBV5-1	-	TRBJ2-5	ASSLPGFQETQY
TRBV13	-	TRBJ2-2	ASSRVTGGPGELF
TRBV7-9	-	TRBJ1-2	ASSPGTGPYGYT
TRBV4-3	-	TRBJ1-1	ASSQVGGVNTEAF
TRBV7-9	-	TRBJ1-2	ASSFAGDYGYT
TRBV20-1	-	TRBJ2-3	SASTSAVTDTQY
TRBV28	-	TRBJ1-4	ASGPQGARGEKLF
TRBV6-5	-	TRBJ2-1	ASDPDGTSGTQQF
TRBV20-1	-	TRBJ2-1	SASFFRTTDNEQF
TRBV18	few	TRBJ2-5	ASSPRGGIETQY
TRBV27	-	TRBJ1-1	ASSPAPGQFMAF
TRBV28	-	TRBJ2-1	ASSNRGEQF
TRBV19	once	TRBJ2-1	ASRHTSGSHMSNEQF
TRBV2	-	TRBJ1-3	ASSARAGSGNTIY
TRBV6-5	-	TRBJ1-4	ASTKGGFPEKLF
TRBV5-4	-	TRBJ2-5	ASSLRVASGLYQETQY
TRBV6-1	-	TRBJ1-4	ASTGGTAEKLF
TRBV12-3/TRBV12-4	few	TRBJ1-2	ASSEGALPT
TRBV11-2	-	TRBJ2-5	ASSRLAGAQETQY
TRBV5-4	-	TRBJ2-5	ASSSQTGEGEETQY
TRBV19	-	TRBJ2-5	ASSIWQGGETQY
TRBV5-1	-	TRBJ1-5	ASSLGQTNGNQPQH
TRBV30	-	TRBJ1-1	AWDSIEAF
TRBV5-1	-	TRBJ2-7	ASRSRVEPTYEQY
TRBV7-3	-	TRBJ2-1	ASSLMGQGLNEQF
TRBV6-5	-	TRBJ1-2	ASSRDRGIGYT
TRBV5-6	-	TRBJ2-1	ASSLGRRGSQF
TRBV13	-	TRBJ2-7	ASSLEGDNSYEQY
TRBV20-1	-	TRBJ1-3	SASPHLQGTRGNTIY
TRBV19	-	TRBJ2-1	ASSIGLAQGGF
TRBV4-1	-	TRBJ2-3	ASSQAYSSGRAADTQY
TRBV6-6	-	TRBJ1-1	ASSYQTDNTEAF
TRBV29-1	-	TRBJ1-1	SVVDPGTEAF
TRBV2	-	TRBJ2-3	ASRSQTSSKTDTQY
TRBV2	-	TRBJ2-1	AGDLAGGREQF
TRBV7-8	-	TRBJ1-1	ASSSRELGAEAF
TRBV7-2	-	TRBJ2-1	ASSLAGQTYNEQF
TRBV19	many	TRBJ1-5	ASSAQGAHQPQH
TRBV14	-	TRBJ2-1	ASSQDLGYEQF
TRBV4-2	-	TRBJ1-4	ASSPGTVSDEKLF
TRBV19	once	TRBJ1-2	ASSIGRGEYGYT